The clone carrying this T cell receptor (beta chain) came up a few times. The antigen is unknown. These data are taken from a study of beta chain features in type 1 diabetes. As every portion of the isolated RNA was reverse transcribed, the sequencing read expressed TCRB transcripts. TCRdb's table, derived via immunoSEQ multiplex PCR, lists solely in-frame clones and lacks some. The sample has 310,000 or so clones, 9.5% to 12% seen once; the top ten hold about 0.014%. Sorting based on CD45RO/CCR7/CD25/CD127/CD95/CD27 separated CD4+ naive, central memory, regulatory and stem cell-like memory cells. Sorted populations all exceeded 95% purity. Trimming left V 2 bases short and J 5 bases short, with 10 bases between. From germline, CDR1 is SEHNR and CDR2 FQNEAQ (reference sequence). The CDR3 spans 13 residues. Study-wide results and caveats: A possible short-template PCR bias applies equally to patients and controls.

The TCR originated in a woman aged 25-40 years in good health. Sequencing was performed on naive CD4+ T cells from blood. The chain is built from TRBV7-9 and TRBJ2-7, with a weak D call TRBD2 (6 bases). This chain's CDR3 is CASSLSGSNEQYF. The CDR3 region has the DNA TGTGCCAGCAGCTTAAGCGGGTCGAACGAGCAGTACTTC.